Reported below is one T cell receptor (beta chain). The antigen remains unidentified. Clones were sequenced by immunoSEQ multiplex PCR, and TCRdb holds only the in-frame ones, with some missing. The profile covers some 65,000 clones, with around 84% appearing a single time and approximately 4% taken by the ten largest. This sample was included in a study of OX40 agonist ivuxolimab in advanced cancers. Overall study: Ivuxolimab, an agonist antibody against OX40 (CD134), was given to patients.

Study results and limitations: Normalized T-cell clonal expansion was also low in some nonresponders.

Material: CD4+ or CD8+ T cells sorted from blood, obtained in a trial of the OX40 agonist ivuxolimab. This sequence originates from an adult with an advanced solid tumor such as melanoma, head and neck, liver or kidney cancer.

This chain's CDR3 is CAISPGLAGGSTDTQYF. The CDR3 nucleotides are TGTGCCATCAGCCCGGGACTAGCGGGAGGGTCCACAGATACGCAGTATTTT. The chain links TRBV10-3 to TRBJ2-3, with 16 bases that match TRBD2. With V trimmed by 6 bases and J by 2 bases, 5 bases remained unmatched. CDR3 size: 17 residues. Germline V lookup: CDR1 ENHRY, CDR2 SYGVKD.